Listed below are T cell receptor beta chains from one sample, sequenced in a study of identifying expanded T cells in peripheral blood. Method: immunoSEQ multiplex PCR; TCRdb's copy keeps in-frame clones and lacks some. The sample holds 75,000 to 90,000 clones, about 90% seen once. The sequencing sample was made of blood. The receptors originated from a person aged 18 to 75 in good health. Both conserved end residues are trimmed from each CDR3. The size of a clone is reported for some rows only, either as once, few or many, or as a class for expanded clones.

clone_size	j_call	v_call	cdr3_aa
NA	TRBJ1-1	TRBV5-5	ASSLGGALQAF
NA	TRBJ2-5	TRBV20-1	SANAETQY
NA	TRBJ1-6	TRBV7-8	ASSPGVRNSPLH
NA	TRBJ2-7	TRBV5-8	ASSLERYSHEQY
many	TRBJ1-2	TRBV6-1	ASSEGRRYGYT
NA	TRBJ1-2	TRBV13	ASSLEPGYGYT
few	TRBJ1-5	TRBV18	ASSPVGNQPQH
NA	TRBJ1-1	TRBV5-4	ASSTWDRGMVAF
once	TRBJ2-1	TRBV10-3	AISEAGLAGSEQF
NA	TRBJ2-2	TRBV7-8	ASNRQNTGELF
NA	TRBJ2-7	TRBV5-1	ASSPVGPYEQY
once	TRBJ2-2	TRBV15	ATSRAWGQPNTGELF
NA	TRBJ2-2	TRBV12-5	ASGNRTANTGELF
NA	TRBJ2-5	TRBV30	AWSPSLGWKETQY
NA	TRBJ2-2	TRBV9	ASSVGGAGELF
NA	TRBJ1-2	TRBV7-3	ASSSFEGAIYGYT
NA	TRBJ1-1	TRBV6-5	ASSYVGRPNTEAF
NA	TRBJ2-7	TRBV12-5	ASGLATPGTGSYEQY
once	TRBJ2-3	TRBV5-4	ASSLGSGGTDTQY
NA	TRBJ2-1	TRBV12-5	ASAFPLLREQF
NA	TRBJ2-7	TRBV11-2	ASSLGQGKYEQY
NA	TRBJ2-7	TRBV19	ASSIVRGRYEQY
NA	TRBJ2-1	TRBV7-2	ASSLGPSGISYNEQF